These 2 T cell receptor beta chains were sequenced from one sample in a study of chemoradiotherapy in HPV16-positive cancers. The protocol was immunoSEQ multiplex PCR, while the TCRdb copy is restricted to in-frame clones and leaves out a portion. This table holds tens of thousands of clones, about 90% found once. Sequencing used blood, obtained from a patient who underwent chemoradiotherapy. The origin of the receptors is a human donor with HPV-associated anogenital cancer.

The rearrangement joins TRBV11-2 to TRBJ1-5; D not resolved. CDR3 length: 12 residues. Germline V gene lookup returns CDR1 SGHAT and CDR2 FQNNGV. The germline V and J ends were trimmed by 5 bases and 4 bases, with 6 bases remaining between them. CDR3 coding DNA: TGTGCCAGCAGCACGAGAAATCAGCCCCAGCATTTT. This encodes CASSTRNQPQHF.

The J gene is TRBJ1-2, the V gene TRBV4-2; perhaps TRBD1 as D (6 bases). The germline V and J ends were trimmed by 3 bases and 2 bases, with 16 bases remaining between them. The germline CDR1 and CDR2 sequences are LGHNA and YNFKEQ. This CDR3 comprises 16 residues. The CDR3 loop reads CASSHPGTQRNYGYTF. CDR3 DNA sequence: TGTGCCAGCAGCCACCCCGGGACACAGCGGAACTATGGCTACACCTTC.